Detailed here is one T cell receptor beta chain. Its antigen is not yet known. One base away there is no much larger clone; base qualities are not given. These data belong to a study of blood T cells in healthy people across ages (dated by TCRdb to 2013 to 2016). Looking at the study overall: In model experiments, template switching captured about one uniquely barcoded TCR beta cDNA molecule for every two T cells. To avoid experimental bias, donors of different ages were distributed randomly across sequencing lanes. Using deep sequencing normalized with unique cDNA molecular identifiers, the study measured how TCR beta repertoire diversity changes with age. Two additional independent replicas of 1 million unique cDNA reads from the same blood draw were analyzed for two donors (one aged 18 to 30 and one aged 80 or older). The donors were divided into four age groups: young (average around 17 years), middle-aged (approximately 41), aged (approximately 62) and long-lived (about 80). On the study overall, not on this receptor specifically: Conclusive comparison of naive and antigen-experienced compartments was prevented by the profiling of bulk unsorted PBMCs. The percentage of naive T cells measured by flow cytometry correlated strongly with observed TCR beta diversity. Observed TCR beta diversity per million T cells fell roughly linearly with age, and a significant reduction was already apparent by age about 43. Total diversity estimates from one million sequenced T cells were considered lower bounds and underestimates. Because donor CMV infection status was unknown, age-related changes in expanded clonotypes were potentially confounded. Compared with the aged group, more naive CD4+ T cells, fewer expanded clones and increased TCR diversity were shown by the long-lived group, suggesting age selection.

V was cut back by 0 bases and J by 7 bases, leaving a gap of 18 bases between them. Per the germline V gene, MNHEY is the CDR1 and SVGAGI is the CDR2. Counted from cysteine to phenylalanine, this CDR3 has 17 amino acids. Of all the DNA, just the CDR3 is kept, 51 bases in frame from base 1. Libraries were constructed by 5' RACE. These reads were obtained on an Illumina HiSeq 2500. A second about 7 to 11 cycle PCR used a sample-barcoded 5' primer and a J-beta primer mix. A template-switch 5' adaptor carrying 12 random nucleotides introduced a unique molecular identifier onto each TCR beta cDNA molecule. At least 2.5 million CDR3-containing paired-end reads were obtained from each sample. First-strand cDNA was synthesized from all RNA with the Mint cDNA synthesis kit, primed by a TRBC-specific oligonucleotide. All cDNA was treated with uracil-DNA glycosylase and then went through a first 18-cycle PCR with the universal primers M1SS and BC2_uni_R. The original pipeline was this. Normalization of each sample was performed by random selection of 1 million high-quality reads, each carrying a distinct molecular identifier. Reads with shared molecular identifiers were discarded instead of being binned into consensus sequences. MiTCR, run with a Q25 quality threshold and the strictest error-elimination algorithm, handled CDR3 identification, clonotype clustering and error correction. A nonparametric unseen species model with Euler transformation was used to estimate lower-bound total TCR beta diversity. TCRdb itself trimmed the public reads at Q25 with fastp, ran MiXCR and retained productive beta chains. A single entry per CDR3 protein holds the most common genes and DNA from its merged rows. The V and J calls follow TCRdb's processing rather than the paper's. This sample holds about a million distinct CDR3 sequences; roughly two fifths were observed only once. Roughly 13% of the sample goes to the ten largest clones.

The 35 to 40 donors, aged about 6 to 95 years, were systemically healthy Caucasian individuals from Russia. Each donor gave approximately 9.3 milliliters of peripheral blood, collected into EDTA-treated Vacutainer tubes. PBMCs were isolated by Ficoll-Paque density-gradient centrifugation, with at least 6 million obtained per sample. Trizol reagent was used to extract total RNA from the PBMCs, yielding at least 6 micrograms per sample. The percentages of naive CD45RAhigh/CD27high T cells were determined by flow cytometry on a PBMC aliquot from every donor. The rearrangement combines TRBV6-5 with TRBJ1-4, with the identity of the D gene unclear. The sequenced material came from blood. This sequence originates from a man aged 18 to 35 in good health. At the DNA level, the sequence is TGTGCCAGCAGTTACTCTGCAGGAATCCTCCGAGGTGAAAAACTGTTTTTT. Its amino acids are CASSYSAGILRGEKLFF.